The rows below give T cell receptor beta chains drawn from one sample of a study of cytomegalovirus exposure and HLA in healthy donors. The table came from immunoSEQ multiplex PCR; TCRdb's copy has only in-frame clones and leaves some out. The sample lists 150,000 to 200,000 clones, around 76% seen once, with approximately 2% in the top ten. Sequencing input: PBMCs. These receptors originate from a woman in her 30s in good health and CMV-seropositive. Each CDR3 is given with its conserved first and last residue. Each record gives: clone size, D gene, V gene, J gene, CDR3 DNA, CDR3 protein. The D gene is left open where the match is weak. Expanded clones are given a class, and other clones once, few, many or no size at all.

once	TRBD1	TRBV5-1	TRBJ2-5	TGCGCCAGCAGCCCCGGGACAGGGCAAGAGACCCAGTACTTC	CASSPGTGQETQYF
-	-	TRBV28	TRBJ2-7	TGTGCCAGCAGTCTCCCCCAGGGTGTGGTGCAGTACTTC	CASSLPQGVVQYF
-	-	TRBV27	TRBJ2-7	TGTGCCAGCAGTTTATCCGGGGTCCCCTACGAGCAGTACTTC	CASSLSGVPYEQYF
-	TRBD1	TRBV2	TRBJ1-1	TGTGCCAGCAATCGGGACAGGGAGAGGGCTGAAGCTTTCTTT	CASNRDRERAEAFF
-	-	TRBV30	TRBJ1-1	TGTGCCTGGAGTGTCCCCGCAAACAGGGCTGAAGCTTTCTTT	CAWSVPANRAEAFF
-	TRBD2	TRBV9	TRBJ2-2	TGTGCCAGCAGCGTAGCTTGGGGGGGTACTAACACCGGGGAGCTGTTTTTT	CASSVAWGGTNTGELFF
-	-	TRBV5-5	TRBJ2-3	TGTGCCAGCAGCCTACGACTATCAGCAGATACGCAGTATTTT	CASSLRLSADTQYF
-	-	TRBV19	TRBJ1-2	TGTGCCAGTAGACGACAGAACTATGGCTACACCTTC	CASRRQNYGYTF
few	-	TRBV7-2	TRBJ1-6	TGTGCCAGCAGCCGAGACAGGAACGGTAACTCACCCCTCCACTTT	CASSRDRNGNSPLHF
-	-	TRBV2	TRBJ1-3	TGTGCCAGCATGAGTGAGCGAAGCTCTGGAAACACCATATATTTT	CASMSERSSGNTIYF
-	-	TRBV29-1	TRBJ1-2	TGCAGCGCCTCTCAGGGCAGCCTTAACTATGGCTACACCTTC	CSASQGSLNYGYTF
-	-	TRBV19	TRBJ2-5	TGTGCCACTGGGACACTCCAAGAGACCCAGTACTTC	CATGTLQETQYF
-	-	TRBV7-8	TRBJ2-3	TGTGCCAGCAGCTTAGGAGGTGTGGGAGATACGCAGTATTTT	CASSLGGVGDTQYF
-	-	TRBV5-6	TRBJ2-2	TGTGCCAGCAGCTTTGAATTACTCACCACCGGGGAGCTGTTTTTT	CASSFELLTTGELFF
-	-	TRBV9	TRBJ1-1	TGTGCCAGCAGCCCAAAAGTACTCCCTGAAGCTTTCTTT	CASSPKVLPEAFF
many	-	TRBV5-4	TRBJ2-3	TGTGCCAGCAGCTTCCGGGACTCCAGATTCAGCACAGATACGCAGTATTTT	CASSFRDSRFSTDTQYF
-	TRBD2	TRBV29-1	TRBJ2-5	TGCAGCGTCACCGGGGGGATCCAAGAGACCCAGTACTTC	CSVTGGIQETQYF
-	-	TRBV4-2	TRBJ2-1	TGTGCCAGCAGCCAAGATTTCGGGAAGGGGGGGACATCAAACATCGGTGAGCAGTTCTTC	CASSQDFGKGGTSNIGEQFF
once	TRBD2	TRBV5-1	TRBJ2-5	TGCGCCAGCGGGGGAGGGTTTGAAGAGACCCAGTACTTC	CASGGGFEETQYF
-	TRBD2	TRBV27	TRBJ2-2	TGTGCCAGCAGTTTATTACGGACTAGCGGGCCTAACACCGGGGAGCTGTTTTTT	CASSLLRTSGPNTGELFF
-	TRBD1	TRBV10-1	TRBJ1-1	TGCGCCAGCAGTGAGTTTCCCGGGACAGGGCACACTGAAGCTTTCTTT	CASSEFPGTGHTEAFF
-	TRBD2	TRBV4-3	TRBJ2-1	TGCGCCAGCAGCCTCCGAGGCGGGGGGTCCTACAATGAGCAGTTCTTC	CASSLRGGGSYNEQFF
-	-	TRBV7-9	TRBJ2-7	TGTGCCAGCAGCTCCCGGGCCTACGAGCAGTACTTC	CASSSRAYEQYF
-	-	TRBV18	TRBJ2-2	TGTGCCAGCTCACCGAGGACTTCGAACACCGGGGAGCTGTTTTTT	CASSPRTSNTGELFF
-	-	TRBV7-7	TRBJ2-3	TGTGCCAGCAGCCCGCTCTCGGGGGGCGCGGATACGCAGTATTTT	CASSPLSGGADTQYF
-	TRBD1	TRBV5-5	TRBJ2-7	TGTGCCAGCAGCTTGGGGGGGACAGGGTACGACGAGCAGTACTTC	CASSLGGTGYDEQYF
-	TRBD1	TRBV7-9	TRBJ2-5	TGTGCCAGCAGCTTAGGGTCCCCGACAGGGGAAGAGACCCAGTACTTC	CASSLGSPTGEETQYF
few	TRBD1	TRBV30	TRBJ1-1	TGTGCCTGGAGTCGCGGGACAGGTGGTAATGTCTTT	CAWSRGTGGNVF
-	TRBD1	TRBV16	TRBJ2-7	TGTGCCAGCAGCCAATCTGTCGACAGGGTCTTCTACGAGCAGTACTTC	CASSQSVDRVFYEQYF
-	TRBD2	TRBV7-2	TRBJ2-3	TGTGCCAGCAGCTTAGGCGGGGGGGCCACAGATACGCAGTATTTT	CASSLGGGATDTQYF
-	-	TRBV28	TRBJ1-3	TGTGCCAGCAGTTTGATGGACAGTTTACCCCCAAACACCATATATTTT	CASSLMDSLPPNTIYF
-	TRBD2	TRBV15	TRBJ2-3	TGTGCCACCAGCAGGACTAGCGGGACCGATACGCAGTATTTT	CATSRTSGTDTQYF
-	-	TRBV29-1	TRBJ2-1	TGCAGCGTTCGTTCAGTCAATGAGCAGTTCTTC	CSVRSVNEQFF
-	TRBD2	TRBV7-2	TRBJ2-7	TGTGCCAGCAGCTCAACTAGCGGGGGGGGTTACGAGCAGTACTTC	CASSSTSGGGYEQYF
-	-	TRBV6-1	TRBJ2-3	TGTGCCAGCAGTGATAGGGGCCGCAGGGATACGCAGTATTTT	CASSDRGRRDTQYF
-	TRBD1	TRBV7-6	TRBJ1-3	TGTGCCAGCAGTATCGGGACAGCCAGCTCTGGAAACACCATATATTTT	CASSIGTASSGNTIYF
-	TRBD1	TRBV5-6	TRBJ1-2	TGTGCCAGCAGAGAATCGGGACAGGGCTATGGCTACACCTTC	CASRESGQGYGYTF
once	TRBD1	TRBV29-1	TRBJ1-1	TGCAGCGCCCGAGACAGGGTAACGAACACTGAAGCTTTCTTT	CSARDRVTNTEAFF
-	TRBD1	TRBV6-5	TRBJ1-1	TGTGCCAGCAGTTATTCCGGGACAGGGGACACTGAAGCTTTCTTT	CASSYSGTGDTEAFF
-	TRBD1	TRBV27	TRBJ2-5	TGTGCCAGCAGTGCCGACAGGGGACGAGAGACCCAGTACTTC	CASSADRGRETQYF
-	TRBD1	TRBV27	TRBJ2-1	TGTGCCAGCAGTTTACTCGGACAGGTCAATGAGCAGTTCTTC	CASSLLGQVNEQFF
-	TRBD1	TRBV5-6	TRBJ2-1	TGTGCCAGCAGCCCTCATGGGACAGGGTACAATGAGCAGTTCTTC	CASSPHGTGYNEQFF
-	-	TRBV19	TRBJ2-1	TGTGCCAGTAGTTCCTATACGGGTGAGCAGTTCTTC	CASSSYTGEQFF
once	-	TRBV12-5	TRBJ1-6	TGTGCTAGTGGTTTGGGACCGGGACTATATAATTCACCCCTCCACTTT	CASGLGPGLYNSPLHF
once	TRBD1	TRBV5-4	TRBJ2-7	TGTGCCAGCAGGAATGACAGGGCCAGCTCCTACGAGCAGTACTTC	CASRNDRASSYEQYF
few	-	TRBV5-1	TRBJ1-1	TGCGCCAGCAGCTCGGGCCCGGGGGACCGAGGGAACACTGAAGCTTTCTTT	CASSSGPGDRGNTEAFF
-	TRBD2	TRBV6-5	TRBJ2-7	TGTGCCAGCAGTTACTCGACACTAGCGGGGTCCTACGAGCAGTACTTC	CASSYSTLAGSYEQYF
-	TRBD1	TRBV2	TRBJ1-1	TGTGCCAGCCGGGGACAGCCGAACACTGAAGCTTTCTTT	CASRGQPNTEAFF
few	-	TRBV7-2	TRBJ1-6	TGTGCCAGCAGCTTAAGTCCTGGCTTCAATTCACCCCTCCACTTT	CASSLSPGFNSPLHF
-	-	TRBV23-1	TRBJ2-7	TGCGCCAGCAGTCAACACTACGAGCAGTACTTC	CASSQHYEQYF
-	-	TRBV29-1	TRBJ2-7	TGCAGCGTTGGGGAGCTCGAGCAGTACTTC	CSVGELEQYF
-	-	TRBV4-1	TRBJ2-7	TGCGCCAGCAGCGAACTGGTCGGCTACGAGCAGTACTTC	CASSELVGYEQYF
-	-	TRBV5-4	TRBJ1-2	TGTGCCAGCAGCCCTTGGGGCGATCTCTATGGCTACACCTTC	CASSPWGDLYGYTF
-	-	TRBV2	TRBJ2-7	TGTGCCAGCAGGCGAGGGTCCCTTGAGCAGTACTTC	CASRRGSLEQYF
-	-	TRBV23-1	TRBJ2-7	TGCGCCAGCAGTCATGCGAACTACGAGCAGTACTTC	CASSHANYEQYF
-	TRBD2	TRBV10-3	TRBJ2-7	TGTGCCATCAGTGATGGACTAGCGGGAGGGAACGAGCAGTACTTC	CAISDGLAGGNEQYF